This is a list of T cell receptor beta chains from one sample in a study of blood T cells in healthy people across ages. TCRdb reprocessed the 5' RACE reads with MiXCR, giving one entry per CDR3 protein. The data contain approximately 850,000 distinct CDR3 sequences, approximately 48% of them seen just once; the ten biggest clones take up 15% to 25%. The sample was blood. The receptors here all came from a man in his sixties in good health. The CDR3 runs from the conserved cysteine through the conserved F or W. Each record gives: CDR3 length, D gene, V gene, J gene, clone size, CDR3 DNA, CDR3 protein. The D gene is left open where the match is weak. Rows give clone size only sometimes, using once, few, many, or a class for an expanded clone.

16	NA	TRBV4-3	TRBJ2-7	few	TGCGCCAGCAGCCAAGTGGGGGGACGGGGCAGTTACGAGCAGTACTTC	CASSQVGGRGSYEQYF
16	NA	TRBV9	TRBJ2-1	few	TGTGCCAGCAGCGTAGGTGGCAGGAGCTCCTACAATGAGCAGTTCTTC	CASSVGGRSSYNEQFF
13	NA	TRBV30	TRBJ1-1	NA	TGTGCCTGGAGCGACAACGCGAACACTGAAGCTTTCTTT	CAWSDNANTEAFF
11	TRBD1	TRBV28	TRBJ2-1	few	TGTGCCAGCAGCTTCCCGGGACAGCCGTTCTTC	CASSFPGQPFF
13	NA	TRBV3-1	TRBJ1-6	few	TGTGCCAGCAGCCAAGAAAACAATTCACCCCTCCACTTT	CASSQENNSPLHF
13	NA	TRBV14	TRBJ2-7	many	TGTGCCAGCAGTCAGGGGCCTTCCTACGAGCAGTACTTC	CASSQGPSYEQYF
16	NA	TRBV6-2/TRBV6-3	TRBJ1-5	NA	TGTGCCAGCAGTTCCCCGAACCCAGGGCTAGTTCAGCCCCAGCATTTT	CASSSPNPGLVQPQHF
15	NA	TRBV27	TRBJ2-5	NA	TGTGCCAGCAGTTTAAGGGCAGGGTTGGGCATGACCCAGTACTTC	CASSLRAGLGMTQYF
16	TRBD1	TRBV7-2	TRBJ2-5	NA	TGTGCCAGCAGCTTGGGGCTAGGGACAGGACAAGAGACCCAGTACTTC	CASSLGLGTGQETQYF
12	NA	TRBV28	TRBJ2-4	NA	TGTGCCAGCAGCCTCAGGGGCGAAATTCAGTACTTC	CASSLRGEIQYF
15	TRBD2	TRBV20-1	TRBJ2-5	few	TGCAGTGCTCCCGGGGTAGCGGGGGACCTTAGGGAGCAGTACTTC	CSAPGVAGDLREQYF
15	NA	TRBV4-3	TRBJ2-7	NA	TGCGCCAGCAGCCATGACCGGGACGGATCCTACGAGCAGTACTTC	CASSHDRDGSYEQYF
15	TRBD2	TRBV27	TRBJ2-7	NA	TGTGCCAGCAGTCCGGGGACTAGCGGGAGCAACGAGCAGTACTTC	CASSPGTSGSNEQYF
15	TRBD2	TRBV6-7	TRBJ2-1	once	TGTGCCAGCAGTTACTCTGGGACTAGATGCGGTGAGCAGTTCTTC	CASSYSGTRCGEQFF
17	NA	TRBV11-3	TRBJ2-4	few	TGTGCCAGCAGCCCTCGGGGTACTGGTCTAGCCAAAAACATTCAGTACTTC	CASSPRGTGLAKNIQYF
14	NA	TRBV7-9	TRBJ2-3	few	TGTGCCAGCCGGGTAGCGGAAGTCACAGATACGCAGTATTTT	CASRVAEVTDTQYF
14	TRBD1	TRBV7-9	TRBJ1-1	few	TGTGCCAGCAGCCTCATGGACAGGGGCCCATCGGCTTTCTTT	CASSLMDRGPSAFF
17	TRBD2	TRBV7-6	TRBJ2-7	NA	TGTGCCAGCAGCTTAGGGGGAGGCGGGCTAGCGGCCTACGAGCAGTACTTC	CASSLGGGGLAAYEQYF
15	TRBD1	TRBV7-9	TRBJ2-5	few	TGTGCCAGCAGCTTAGAAGCCGCAGGGGGCGAGACCCAGTACTTC	CASSLEAAGGETQYF
15	NA	TRBV7-7	TRBJ2-5	NA	TGTGCTAGCAGCTTCGACGGACAGAGGGGAGAGACCCAGTACTTC	CASSFDGQRGETQYF
16	TRBD1	TRBV27	TRBJ1-5	NA	TGTGCCAGCAGACGGACAGGAAGTTATAGCAATCAGCCCCAGCATTTT	CASRRTGSYSNQPQHF
14	NA	TRBV6-1	TRBJ1-1	NA	TGTGCCAGCAGTGAAGCGAACGGGAACACTGAAGCTTTCTTT	CASSEANGNTEAFF